These 16 T cell receptor beta chains came from one sample sequenced in a study of shared clonotypes between healthy human individuals. TCRdb's copy holds only in-frame clones and misses some; the assay was immunoSEQ multiplex PCR. The table shows a few million clones, with about 92% occurring only once. The sequencing input was naive CD4+ T cells sorted from blood. Specified subset: CD45RA+ positively selected. The source is a man aged 18 to 30 in good health.

The rearrangement links TRBV5-4 to TRBJ2-5; 10 bases line up with TRBD2. After removal of 0 bases from V and 5 bases from J, the junction contained 4 bases not matched to a gene. The germline gives CDR1 SGHNT, CDR2 YYREEE (reference sequence). The CDR3 runs 15 residues. CDR3 residues: CASSLASGGRETQYF. In DNA, the CDR3 is TGTGCCAGCAGCTTGGCTAGCGGGGGTAGGGAGACCCAGTACTTC.

The rearrangement links TRBV7-8 to TRBJ2-7; 10 bases agree with TRBD2. CDR3 length: 16 amino acids. CDR1 is SGHVS, CDR2 FQNEAQ, per germline. Trimming cost V 0 bases and J 7 bases; bases outside gene matches: 9. The CDR3 is CASSLAQTSGVGEQYF. In nucleotides, the CDR3 is TGTGCCAGCAGCTTAGCGCAAACTAGCGGGGTTGGGGAGCAGTACTTC.

V and J are TRBV9 and TRBJ2-1; D perhaps matches TRBD1 (6 bases). The ends were cut back, 0 bases at V and 4 bases at J, with 11 bases in the middle. This CDR3 is 15 amino acids long. Germline loops: CDR1 SGDLS, CDR2 YYNGEE. The CDR3 bases are TGTGCCAGCAGCGTAGGAGGCGGACAGTACAATGAGCAGTTCTTC. This gives the protein CASSVGGGQYNEQFF.

V usage is TRBV30 and J usage is TRBJ2-3, with 7 bases lining up with TRBD1. Germline assignment: CDR1 GTSNPN and CDR2 SVGIG (reference sequence). This CDR3 contains 11 residues. J was trimmed by 11 bases and V by 5 bases; bases with no gene match: 7. The CDR3 DNA reads TGTGCCTGGGGTGGGGACAGACTGCAGTATTTT. Its protein product is CAWGGDRLQYF.

This clone was counted a few times. V gene TRBV18 combines with J gene TRBJ2-3; 11 bases align to TRBD1. Germline V CDR1 and CDR2: KGHSH, LQKENI. CDR3 length: 16 amino acids. The trim removed 4 bases at V and 3 bases at J, leaving 6 bases unmatched. DNA for the CDR3: TGTGCCAGCTCACTTCCCGGGACAGGGGGAACAGATACGCAGTATTTT. Amino acids: CASSLPGTGGTDTQYF.

In its sample, this clone was seen a few times. The J gene is TRBJ2-5, the V gene TRBV5-8; no firm D call. The CDR3 totals 14 residues. The germline V gene has CDR1 SGHTS and CDR2 YDEGEE. Trimming took 5 bases from V and 1 from J, leaving 12 bases between them. CDR3 sequence: CASSLSGLQETQYF. CDR3 sequence (DNA): TGTGCCAGCAGTCTGTCCGGGCTCCAAGAGACCCAGTACTTC. The full variable domain, completed using reference TRBV5-8 and TRBJ2-5, is EAGVTQSPTHLIKTRGQQATLRCSPISGHTSVYWYQQALGLGLQFLLWYDEGEERNRGNFPPRFSGRQFPNYSSELNVNALELEDSALYLCASSLSGLQETQYFGPGTRLLVL.

The chain uses TRBV18 and TRBJ2-6; a weak D match, TRBD1 (6 bases). CDR3 length: 17 amino acids. Deletions cut 3 bases from V and 3 bases from J, with 15 bases between. Germline V lookup: CDR1 KGHSH, CDR2 LQKENI. CDR3: CASSPGRGSNGANVLTF. CDR3 coding DNA: TGTGCCAGCTCACCGGGCAGGGGATCGAATGGGGCCAACGTCCTGACTTTC. The full variable domain, its missing parts supplied by reference TRBV18 and TRBJ2-6, is NAGVMQNPRHLVRRRGQEARLRCSPMKGHSHVYWYRQLPEEGLKFMVYLQKENIIDESGMPKERFSAEFPKEGPSILRIQQVVRGDSAAYFCASSPGRGSNGANVLTFGAGSRLTVL.

The chain recombines TRBV4-2 with TRBJ2-2; perhaps TRBD2 as D (6 bases). Trimming stripped 0 bases from V and 1 base from J, with 9 bases between. CDR3 length equals 16 residues. Germline CDR1 LGHNA, CDR2 YNFKEQ. CDR3 nucleotides: TGTGCCAGCAGCCAAGATTACGGGGGGAACACCGGGGAGCTGTTTTTT. Translating gives CASSQDYGGNTGELFF.

The chain joins TRBV10-3 to TRBJ2-5, with TRBD2 as a possible D gene (5 bases). The V and J ends lost 0 bases and 1 base respectively, with 15 bases between them. This CDR3 region has 17 residues. CDR1 ENHRY and CDR2 SYGVKD come from the germline V gene. This CDR3 is CAISESMVQAGQETQYF. CDR3 DNA sequence: TGTGCCATCAGTGAGTCGATGGTTCAGGCGGGCCAAGAGACCCAGTACTTC.

V usage is TRBV6-6 and J usage is TRBJ2-4; 7 bases agree with TRBD1. Per the germline V gene, CDR1 is MNHNY and CDR2 is SVGAGI (reference sequence). Losses at the gene ends were 3 bases for V and 3 bases for J; bases not matched to a gene: 8. This CDR3 has 16 amino acids. CDR3 residues: CASSYSQGEIKNIQYF. CDR3 coding DNA: TGTGCCAGCAGTTATAGTCAGGGGGAAATCAAAAACATTCAGTACTTC.

The chain employs TRBV5-1 and TRBJ1-1; 8 bases map to TRBD1. The CDR3 has 19 amino acids. The ends lost 1 base at V and 0 bases at J; junction bases unmatched: 14. The germline gives CDR1 SGHRS, CDR2 YFSETQ. As DNA, the CDR3 is TGCGCCAGCAGCTTGCCTCCTGGACAGGGAAAAATCCTGAACACTGAAGCTTTCTTT. Protein: CASSLPPGQGKILNTEAFF.

To note about this clone: Other DNA sequences in the sample encode the same CDR3. This chain joins TRBV5-1 and TRBJ2-5; the D is unclear. The V gene lost 0 bases and the J gene lost 5 bases, with 5 bases spanning the gap. This CDR3 comprises 12 residues. The germline CDR1 and CDR2 sequences are SGHRS and YFSETQ. The CDR3 DNA reads TGCGCCAGCAGCTTGGAATTGGAGACCCAGTACTTC. Translation: CASSLELETQYF. Complete variable domain (other parts from reference TRBV5-1 and TRBJ2-5): KAGVTQTPRYLIKTRGQQVTLSCSPISGHRSVSWYQQTPGQGLQFLFEYFSETQRNKGNFPGRFSGRQFSNSRSEMNVSTLELGDSALYLCASSLELETQYFGPGTRLLVL.

This rearrangement joins TRBV7-3 to TRBJ2-3; TRBD2 matches 8 bases. J was trimmed by 1 base and V by 1 base; bases with no gene match: 4. The V gene's germline CDR1 is SGHTA and CDR2 FQGTGA. The CDR3 extends over 16 amino acids. CDR3 nucleotides: TGTGCCAGCAGCTTAATAGGGCGGGGGGGCACAGATACGCAGTATTTT. Protein product: CASSLIGRGGTDTQYF. Together with reference TRBV7-3 and TRBJ2-3, the CDR3 gives the full variable domain: GAGVSQTPSNKVTEKGKYVELRCDPISGHTALYWYRQSLGQGPEFLIYFQGTGAADDSGLPNDRFFAVRPEGSVSTLKIQRTERGDSAVYLCASSLIGRGGTDTQYFGPGTRLTVL.

This clone came up once. The rearrangement links TRBV19 to TRBJ2-7; tentatively, D is TRBD1 (5 bases). V dropped 9 bases and J dropped 0 bases, with 12 bases sitting between them. CDR3 length: 13 residues. Germline CDR1 reads LNHDA; CDR2 reads SQIVND (reference sequence). The CDR3, as DNA: TGTGCCAGAGAGACAGCCCTCTCCTACGAGCAGTACTTC. Residues: CARETALSYEQYF.

This CDR3 reads CASSLGLPDNSPLHF. The DNA for the CDR3 is TGTGCCAGCAGTTTGGGGCTCCCGGACAATTCACCCCTCCACTTT. The chain has TRBV28 and TRBJ1-6; possibly TRBD1 for D (5 bases). Trimming took off 3 bases at V and 7 bases at J, with 13 bases between the two ends. From germline, CDR1 is MDHEN and CDR2 SYDVKM. The CDR3 is 15 residues long.

The V and J genes are TRBV29-1 and TRBJ2-1, with 9 bases lining up with TRBD2. Germline V gene data show CDR1 as SQVTM and CDR2 as ANQGSEA. Unmatched junction bases numbered 13, after V lost 7 bases and J lost 9 bases. The CDR3 has 14 residues. The CDR3 DNA reads TGCAGCGACCGCCCAGCGGGGGGCACCGGTGAGCAGTTCTTC. The encoded protein is CSDRPAGGTGEQFF.